This TCR beta chain was recovered during a study of response to subunit inactivated influenza vaccine. Whole-study results and caveats: Few new T cells, the authors suggested, are recruited by each seasonal influenza vaccination.

This clonotype was found a few times. Its antigen is unidentified. One entry per CDR3 protein, called by TCRdb with MiXCR from the RT-PCR reads. This sample carries roughly 700,000 distinct CDR3 sequences, approximately 14% of them seen once, and the ten largest clones take around 6.5%. J was trimmed by 2 bases and V by 4 bases; bases with no gene match: 8. Germline values: CDR1 SGDLS, CDR2 YYNGEE. The CDR3 is 16 amino acids. J is TRBJ2-1 and V is TRBV9; TRBD2 aligns across 8 bases. The material sequenced was PBMCs from blood, taken less than 15 days before vaccination. This receptor was identified in a man between 50 and 59 years old who received an inactivated influenza vaccine. The chain's CDR3 is CASSPIAGFTYNEQFF. In nucleotides, the CDR3 is TGTGCCAGCAGCCCGATAGCGGGATTCACCTACAATGAGCAGTTCTTC.